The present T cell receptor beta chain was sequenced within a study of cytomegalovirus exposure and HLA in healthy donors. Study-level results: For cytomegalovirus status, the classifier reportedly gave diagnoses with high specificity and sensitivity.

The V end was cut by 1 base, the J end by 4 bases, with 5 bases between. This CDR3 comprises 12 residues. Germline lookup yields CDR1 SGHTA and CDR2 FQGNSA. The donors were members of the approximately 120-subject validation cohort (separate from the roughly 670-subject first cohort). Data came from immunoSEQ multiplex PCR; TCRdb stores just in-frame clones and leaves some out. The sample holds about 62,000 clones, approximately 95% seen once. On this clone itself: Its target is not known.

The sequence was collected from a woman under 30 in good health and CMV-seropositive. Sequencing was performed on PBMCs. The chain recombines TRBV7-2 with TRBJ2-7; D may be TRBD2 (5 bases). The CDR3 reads CASSLERYEQYF. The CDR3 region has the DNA TGTGCCAGCAGCTTAGAGCGGTACGAGCAGTACTTC.